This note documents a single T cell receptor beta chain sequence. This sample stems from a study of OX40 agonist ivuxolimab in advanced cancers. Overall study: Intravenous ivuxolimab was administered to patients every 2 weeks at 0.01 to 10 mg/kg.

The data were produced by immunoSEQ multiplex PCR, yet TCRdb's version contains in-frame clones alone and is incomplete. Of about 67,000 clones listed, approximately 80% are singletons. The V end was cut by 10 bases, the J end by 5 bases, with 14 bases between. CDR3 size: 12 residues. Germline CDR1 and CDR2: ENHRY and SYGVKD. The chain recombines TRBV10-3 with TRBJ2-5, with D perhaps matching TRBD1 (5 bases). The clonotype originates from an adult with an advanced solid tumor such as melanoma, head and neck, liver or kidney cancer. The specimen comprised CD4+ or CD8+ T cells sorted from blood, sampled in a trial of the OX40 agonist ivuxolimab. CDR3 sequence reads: CATGDNRETQYF. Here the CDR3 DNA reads TGTGCCACCGGAGATAACAGGGAGACCCAGTACTTC.